These 23 T cell receptor beta chains were all obtained from the same sample, sequenced in a study of CD8+CD57+ T cells in acquired aplastic anemia. Genomic DNA constituted the template upon which TCR beta VDJ and CDR3 profiling was performed. TCRdb independently ran MiXCR on the reads; one entry per CDR3 protein. The sample shows about 270,000 distinct CDR3 sequences, around 60% of them seen only once. Material: sorted CD4+, CD8+, or CD8+CD57+ T cells (not recorded which) from PBMCs. The source of these receptors is a human donor with severe aplastic anemia or a healthy control (not recorded which).

The chain is built from TRBV10-2 and TRBJ2-1; maybe TRBD2 (6 bases). The CDR3 length is 14 residues. Between the trimmed V and J ends, which lost 6 bases and 2 bases, there was a span of 11 bases. CDR1 WSHSY and CDR2 SAAADI come from the germline V gene. In nucleotides, the CDR3 is TGCGCCAGCAGAGGCAGCGGGCCCTACAATGAGCAGTTCTTC. Its translation is CASRGSGPYNEQFF.

Regarding this clonotype: Sequence at one end of the junction differs from germline and may be a read error. The rearrangement links TRBV7-8 to TRBJ1-1; D unclear. Per germline, CDR1 SGHVS and CDR2 FQNEAQ. CDR3 length equals 15 residues. Here the CDR3 DNA reads TGTGCCAGCAGCTCCTCCTCACACGGGAACACTGAAGCCTTCTTT. Its protein product is CASSSSSHGNTEAFF. The full variable domain, completed using reference TRBV7-8 and TRBJ1-1, is GAGVSQSPRYKVAKRGQDVALRCDPISGHVSLFWYQQALGQGPEFLTYFQNEAQLDKSGLPSDRFFAERPEGSVSTLKIQRTQQEDSAVYLCASSSSSHGNTEAFFGQGTRLTVV.

This clonotype was seen more than once but under ten times. The rearrangement links TRBV7-9 to TRBJ1-6; D gene ambiguous. V lost 2 bases to trimming and J lost 7 bases, with 15 bases between them. The V gene's germline CDR1 is SEHNR and CDR2 FQNEAQ (reference sequence). The CDR3 spans 16 residues. CDR3 protein: CASSLSGHRENSPLHF. The CDR3 DNA reads TGTGCCAGCAGCTTAAGTGGGCACAGAGAGAATTCACCCCTCCACTTT.

CDR3 sequence reads: CASLKNTEAFF. In DNA, the CDR3 is TGTGCCAGCTTGAAGAACACTGAAGCTTTCTTT. The J gene is TRBJ1-1, the V gene TRBV7-8; no definite D call. Trimming left V 8 bases short and J 1 base short, with 5 bases between. There are 11 residues in the CDR3. Germline loops: CDR1 SGHVS, CDR2 FQNEAQ.

The gene calls are TRBV7-9 and TRBJ2-5, with a weak D call TRBD2 (6 bases). Germline V CDR1 and CDR2: SEHNR, FQNEAQ (reference sequence). Trimming left V 2 bases short and J 3 bases short, with 16 bases between. This CDR3 is 16 amino acids long. CDR3 loop: CASSLSGGWGEETQYF. The CDR3 nucleotides are TGTGCCAGCAGCTTATCTGGGGGGTGGGGGGAAGAGACCCAGTACTTC. Full variable domain (remainder filled in from reference TRBV7-9 and TRBJ2-5): DTGVSQNPRHKITKRGQNVTFRCDPISEHNRLYWYRQTLGQGPEFLTYFQNEAQLEKSRLLSDRFSAERPKGSFSTLEIQRTEQGDSAMYLCASSLSGGWGEETQYFGPGTRLLVL.

The chain employs TRBV7-3 and TRBJ2-3; 8 bases line up with TRBD1. The V and J ends lost 5 bases and 6 bases, in that order; junction bases with no gene match: 10. The CDR3 spans 15 residues. Germline V CDR1 and CDR2: SGHTA, FQGTGA. Here the CDR3 reads CASSRTTGGQDTQYF. CDR3 bases: TGTGCCAGCAGCCGTACCACAGGGGGGCAGGATACGCAGTATTTT.

This rearrangement joins TRBV20-1 to TRBJ2-7; 8 nucleotides match TRBD2. The CDR3 extends over 13 amino acids. Germline V gene data show CDR1 as DFQATT and CDR2 as SNEGSKA (reference sequence). Trimming took 6 bases from V and 2 from J; bases not matched to a gene: 6. The CDR3 protein is CSAKGGGTYEQYF. The CDR3 DNA reads TGCAGTGCAAAGGGCGGGGGGACCTACGAGCAGTACTTC.

This chain joins TRBV5-6 and TRBJ2-7; 7 bases fit TRBD1. The ends lost 4 bases at V and 2 bases at J; junction bases unmatched: 12. CDR3 length: 16 residues. Germline loops: CDR1 SGHDT, CDR2 YYEEEE. For the CDR3, the DNA is TGTGCCAGCAGCCCCGACGACAGGGAATTGCCCTACGAGCAGTACTTC. It codes for CASSPDDRELPYEQYF.

The chain links TRBV9 to TRBJ2-1, with 11 bases fitting TRBD2. Germline assignment: CDR1 SGDLS and CDR2 YYNGEE. V was clipped by 1 base and J by 3 bases; unmatched bases: 6. The CDR3 consists of 17 residues. CDR3 residues: CASSVSGTSGFYNEQFF. DNA of the CDR3: TGTGCCAGCAGCGTATCCGGGACTAGCGGTTTCTACAATGAGCAGTTCTTC.

There are a few counts of this clonotype. A much larger clone lies one base from this, so it may be a read error. The genes are TRBV5-4 and TRBJ1-2; D is ambiguous. CDR1 SGHNT and CDR2 YYREEE come from the germline V gene (reference sequence). The CDR3 contains 13 residues. Trimming took off 4 bases at V and 7 bases at J, with 14 bases between the two ends. In DNA form, the CDR3 reads TGTGCCAGCAGCCAAGATCTGGAGTGTGGCTACACCTTC. Encoded protein: CASSQDLECGYTF.

The rearrangement uses TRBV19 and TRBJ1-4, with a possible D match to TRBD1 (6 bases). This CDR3 comprises 15 residues. Germline CDR1 LNHDA, CDR2 SQIVND (reference sequence). V was pared by 11 bases and J by 2 bases, with 18 bases between. CDR3 coding DNA: TGTGCCTCTAGGGGGAGAACGGCGACTAATGAAAAACTGTTTTTT. This translates into CASRGRTATNEKLFF.

In this sample, this clonotype turned up many times. The rearrangement uses TRBV11-1 and TRBJ1-6; D uncertain. Germline values: CDR1 SGHAT, CDR2 FQDESV (reference sequence). Trimming cost V 3 bases and J 14 bases, with 14 bases left between them. This CDR3 contains 13 residues. For the CDR3, the DNA is TGTGCCAGCAGCTTCGGGCCAACGGAGTCCCTCCACTTT. It is translated as CASSFGPTESLHF.

For this clonotype: The junction departs from the called germline gene at one end, perhaps through a read error. V is TRBV4-2 and J is TRBJ2-3; TRBD2 matches 7 bases. This CDR3 has 16 residues. Germline-derived CDR1 and CDR2 are LGHNA and YNFKEQ. The DNA for the CDR3 is TGTGCCAGCGGCCAAGAAGGTACGGGGGGTACAGATACGCAGTACTTT. It specifies CASGQEGTGGTDTQYF.

The chain uses TRBV6-2 or TRBV6-3 and TRBJ2-1; the D is unclear. The CDR3 runs 11 residues. In germline, CDR1 is MNHEY, CDR2 SVGEGT. The V and J ends lost 5 bases and 9 bases respectively, with 8 bases between them. The DNA for the CDR3 is TGTGCCAGCAGTCCTATTGCTGAGCAGTTCTTC. Its translation is CASSPIAEQFF.

The chain has TRBV9 and TRBJ1-1; D is possibly TRBD1 (6 bases). Germline CDR1 and CDR2: SGDLS and YYNGEE. CDR3 length: 16 residues. Trimming shortened V by 0 bases and J by 3 bases, and 15 bases separated the two germline ends. DNA of the CDR3: TGTGCCAGCAGCGTAGGTCTAGGGGGGGGAGACACTGAAGCTTTCTTT. The encoded protein is CASSVGLGGGDTEAFF.

There are many counts of this clonotype. The chain employs TRBV5-1 and TRBJ2-2, with D perhaps matching TRBD1 (6 bases). CDR1 is SGHRS and CDR2 is YFSETQ in the germline V gene. The V gene lost 0 bases and the J gene lost 1 base, with 7 bases spanning the gap. This CDR3 contains 15 residues. The CDR3, as DNA: TGCGCCAGCAGCTTGGGACAGGTGAACACCGGGGAGCTGTTTTTT. Its translation is CASSLGQVNTGELFF. The entire variable domain, with the rest obtained from reference TRBV5-1 and TRBJ2-2, is as follows: KAGVTQTPRYLIKTRGQQVTLSCSPISGHRSVSWYQQTPGQGLQFLFEYFSETQRNKGNFPGRFSGRQFSNSRSEMNVSTLELGDSALYLCASSLGQVNTGELFFGEGSRLTVL.

The V call is TRBV7-9, the J call TRBJ1-5, with D unclear. Germline V gene lookup returns CDR1 SEHNR and CDR2 FQNEAQ (reference sequence). V lost 5 bases and J lost 2, with 13 bases in between. This CDR3 has 15 amino acids. CDR3 in amino acids: CASSPPSGGNQPQHF. CDR3 nucleotide sequence: TGTGCCAGCAGCCCCCCGAGTGGTGGCAATCAGCCCCAGCATTTT.

The chain combines TRBV7-9 with TRBJ2-1, with D maybe TRBD2 (6 bases). V was trimmed by 9 bases and J by 4 bases, leaving 16 bases between them. This CDR3 region has 14 residues. Germline CDR1 reads SEHNR; CDR2 reads FQNEAQ (reference sequence). CDR3 nucleotides: TGTGCCAGTAGTGGCTGGCGGGGTTACAATGAGCAGTTCTTC. It translates to CASSGWRGYNEQFF. The complete variable domain, with remaining parts taken from reference TRBV7-9 and TRBJ2-1, reads DTGVSQNPRHKITKRGQNVTFRCDPISEHNRLYWYRQTLGQGPEFLTYFQNEAQLEKSRLLSDRFSAERPKGSFSTLEIQRTEQGDSAMYLCASSGWRGYNEQFFGPGTRLTVL.

This clonotype occurred many times. This chain links TRBV19 with TRBJ1-4; D is perhaps TRBD1 (5 bases). The CDR3 sequence is 19 residues long. The germline CDR1 and CDR2 sequences are LNHDA and SQIVND (reference sequence). The germline V and J ends were trimmed by 2 bases and 6 bases, with 25 bases remaining between them. CDR3: CASSIYGGLRTTGDEKLFF. CDR3 nucleotide sequence: TGTGCCAGTAGTATATACGGGGGGTTACGGACAACCGGGGATGAAAAACTGTTTTTT.

Worth noting for this clonotype: The CDR3 does not end in the conserved phenylalanine or tryptophan, so this is likely a read error. The limits of the CDR3 on the DNA are not certain, so only TCRdb's listed CDR3 is given. V and J are TRBV29-1 and TRBJ2-7; the table's D call of TRBD1 was not tested on the DNA. Germline values: CDR1 SQVTM, CDR2 ANQGSEA. The CDR3 region is 10 residues in length, termini included. CDR3 sequence reads: CSVEQGAMYL.

This clonotype has more than one count but fewer than ten. The genes are TRBV7-6 and TRBJ2-7; 9 nucleotides match TRBD1. The V and J ends lost 5 bases and 7 bases, in that order; junction bases with no gene match: 9. The CDR3 contains 14 residues. Germline V lookup: CDR1 SGHVS, CDR2 FNYEAQ. CDR3 protein: CASSIRTGDEEQYF. The CDR3 bases are TGTGCCAGCAGCATCAGGACAGGGGATGAGGAGCAGTACTTC.

CDR3 bases: TGTGCCAGCAGCTTAGGACCGGGACTAGGAGGCACCGGGGAGCTGTTTTTT. It translates to CASSLGPGLGGTGELFF. The V call is TRBV7-6, the J call TRBJ2-2; 8 nucleotides match TRBD2. V shed 1 base, J shed 4 bases, and the junction held 8 bases outside the gene matches. Germline V gene lookup returns CDR1 SGHVS and CDR2 FNYEAQ. This CDR3 has 17 residues.

This clonotype appeared a few times. The DNA for the CDR3 is TGTGCCAGCAGTTACGGACTAGCGGGGGTATACGAGCAGTACTTC. Translation: CASSYGLAGVYEQYF. This rearrangement joins TRBV6-5 to TRBJ2-7, with 13 bases lining up with TRBD2. V shed 2 bases and J 4 bases; nucleotides not matched to a gene: 2. Germline-derived CDR1 and CDR2 are MNHEY and SVGAGI. This CDR3 has 15 residues.